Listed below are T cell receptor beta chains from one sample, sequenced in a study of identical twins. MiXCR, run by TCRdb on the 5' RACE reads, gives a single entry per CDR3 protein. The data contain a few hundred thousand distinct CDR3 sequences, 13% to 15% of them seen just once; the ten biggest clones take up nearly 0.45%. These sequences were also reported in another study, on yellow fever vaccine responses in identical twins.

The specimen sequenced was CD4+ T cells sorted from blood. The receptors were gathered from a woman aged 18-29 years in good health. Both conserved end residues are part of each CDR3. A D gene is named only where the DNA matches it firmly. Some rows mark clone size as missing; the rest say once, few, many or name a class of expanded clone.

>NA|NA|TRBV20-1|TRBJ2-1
TGCAGTGCTAGTGATCTGGTGTGGCAGTTCTTC
CSASDLVWQFF
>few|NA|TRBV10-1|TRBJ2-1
TGCGCCACCCCGACTATCAACCCCCCGGCCCACAATGAGCAGTTCTTC
CATPTINPPAHNEQFF
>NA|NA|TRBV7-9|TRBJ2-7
TGTGCCAGCAGCTTAGAGGGCAGGGGATGGGACGAGCAGTACTTC
CASSLEGRGWDEQYF
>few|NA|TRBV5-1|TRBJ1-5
TGCGCCAGCAGCCCCATACAGGGCCCCAATCAGCCCCAGCATTTT
CASSPIQGPNQPQHF
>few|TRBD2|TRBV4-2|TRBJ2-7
TGTGCCAGCAGCCTGGCGGGGGGGACTAGTAGCTACGAGCAGTACTTC
CASSLAGGTSSYEQYF
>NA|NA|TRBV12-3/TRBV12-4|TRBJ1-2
TGTGCCAGCAGTACCAGGTTCTCTAACTATGGCTACACCTTC
CASSTRFSNYGYTF
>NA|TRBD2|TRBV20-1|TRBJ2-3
TGCAGTGCTGGGGGACTAGCGGGAGGGCCACCAGATACGCAGTATTTT
CSAGGLAGGPPDTQYF
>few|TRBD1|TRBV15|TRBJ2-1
TGTGCCACCAGCAGGGGACAGGGTTCGTACAATGAGCAGTTCTTC
CATSRGQGSYNEQFF
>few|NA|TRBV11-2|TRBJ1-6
TGTGCCAGCAGCTTAGACCGGGCAACACCCCTCCACTTT
CASSLDRATPLHF
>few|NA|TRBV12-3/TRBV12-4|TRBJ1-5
TGTGCCAGCAGTTTAGCGCGAGGGAATCAGCCCCAGCATTTT
CASSLARGNQPQHF
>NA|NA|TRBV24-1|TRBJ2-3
TGTGCCACCAGTGACTTGACTATCTCTGGAGATACGCAGTATTTT
CATSDLTISGDTQYF
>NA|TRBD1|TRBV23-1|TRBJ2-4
TGCGCCAGCAGTCAATCGGTGGCACAGGGGGACATTCAGTACTTC
CASSQSVAQGDIQYF
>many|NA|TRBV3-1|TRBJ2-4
TGTGCCAGCAGCCAAAGGGCGGAAAACATTCAGTACTTC
CASSQRAENIQYF
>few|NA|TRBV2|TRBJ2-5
TGTGCCAGTTCTCAGACAGCAGTAAAAGAGACCCAGTACTTC
CASSQTAVKETQYF
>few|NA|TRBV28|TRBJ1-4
TGTGCCAGCAGTTTAGTAGGGGTCGGTGAAAAACTGTTTTTT
CASSLVGVGEKLFF
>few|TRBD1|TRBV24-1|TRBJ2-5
TGTGCCACCAGTGATGGCGAGGACAGGGGGCTTGAGACCCAGTACTTC
CATSDGEDRGLETQYF
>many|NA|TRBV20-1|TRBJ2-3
TGCAGTGCGCCCCTCCCCCTAGGTGTCGGTAGCACAGATACGCAGTATTTT
CSAPLPLGVGSTDTQYF
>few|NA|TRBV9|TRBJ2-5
TGTGCCAGCAGCGTTATGTCCGGGAGCCAAGAGACCCAGTACTTC
CASSVMSGSQETQYF
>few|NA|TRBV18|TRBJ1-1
TGTGCCAGCTCTGGGACAACTAACACTGAAGCTTTCTTT
CASSGTTNTEAFF
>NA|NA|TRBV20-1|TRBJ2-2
TGCAGTGCTTCGACCCCGCCGGCGAACACCGGGGAGCTGTTTTTT
CSASTPPANTGELFF
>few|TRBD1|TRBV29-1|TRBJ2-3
TGCAGCTCGGGTGGGACAGGGGGCACAGATACGCAGTATTTT
CSSGGTGGTDTQYF
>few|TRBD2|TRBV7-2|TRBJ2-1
TGTGCCAGCAGCTTAGTAGCTAGCGGTACCTACAATGAGCAGTTCTTC
CASSLVASGTYNEQFF
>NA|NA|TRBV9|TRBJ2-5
TGTGCCAGCAGCGTAGACCCAGATTACCAAGAGACCCAGTACTTC
CASSVDPDYQETQYF
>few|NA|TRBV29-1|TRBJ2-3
TGCAGCGTCGCCGACTCGATCGGCACAGATACGCAGTATTTT
CSVADSIGTDTQYF
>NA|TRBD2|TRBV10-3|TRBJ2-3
TGTGCCACCGGGACTAGCGGGGATACGCAGTATTTT
CATGTSGDTQYF
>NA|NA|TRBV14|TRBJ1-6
TGTGCCAGCAGCCAAGACTTCCAAAATTCACCCCTCCACTTT
CASSQDFQNSPLHF
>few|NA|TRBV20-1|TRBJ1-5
TGCAGTGCGACAGGACCGGCTCTTGCGCCCCAGCATTTT
CSATGPALAPQHF
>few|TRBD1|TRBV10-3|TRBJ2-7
TGTGCCATCAGTGGAGACAGGGAAATGCTTTACGAGCAGTACTTC
CAISGDREMLYEQYF
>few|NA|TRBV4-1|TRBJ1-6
TGCGCCAGCAGCCAACGGGACGCGTATAATTCACCCCTCCACTTT
CASSQRDAYNSPLHF
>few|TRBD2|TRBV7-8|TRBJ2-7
TGTGCCAGCAGCAAAACAGGACTAGTCTACGAGCAGTACTTC
CASSKTGLVYEQYF
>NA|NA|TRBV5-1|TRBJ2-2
TGCGCCAGCAGCTCTAAGCAGGGCTCCGGGGAGCTGTTTTTT
CASSSKQGSGELFF
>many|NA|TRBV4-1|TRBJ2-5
TGCGCCAGCAGCCAGGCAGTAAAAGAGACCCAGTACTTC
CASSQAVKETQYF
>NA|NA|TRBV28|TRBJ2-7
TGTGCCAGCAACACGGGGACCTACGAGCAGTACTTC
CASNTGTYEQYF
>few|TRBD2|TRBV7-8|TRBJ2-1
TGTGCCAGCAGCGCCAGCGGGGGGGCCCAGACCTACAATGAGCAGTTCTTC
CASSASGGAQTYNEQFF
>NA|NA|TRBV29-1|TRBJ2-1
TGCAGCGTTTCGGCCTTGGAGGGCTCTAGAAATGAGCAGTTCTTC
CSVSALEGSRNEQFF
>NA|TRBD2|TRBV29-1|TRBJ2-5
TGCAGCGTTGAAGCCCTCCAAGGGCTAGCGGGGGGGCGTTTGAAAGAGACCCAGTACTTC
CSVEALQGLAGGRLKETQYF
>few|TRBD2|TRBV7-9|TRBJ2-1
TGTGCCAGCAGCCTCCTCGGGGGGGCATCCTACAATGAGCAGTTCTTC
CASSLLGGASYNEQFF
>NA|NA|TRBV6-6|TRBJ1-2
TGTGCCAGCAGTCAGGGGTGGCGTGGCTACACCTTC
CASSQGWRGYTF
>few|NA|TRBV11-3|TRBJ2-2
TGTGCCAGCAGCTTAGAAATATCGGCAGCCAACACCGGGGAGCTGTTTTTT
CASSLEISAANTGELFF
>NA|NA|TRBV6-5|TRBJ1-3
TGTGCCAGCAGTTACTCACCAGGCTCTGGAAACACCATATATTTT
CASSYSPGSGNTIYF
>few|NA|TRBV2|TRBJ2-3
TGTGCCAGCAGTGACTTATTCACAGATACGCAGTATTTT
CASSDLFTDTQYF
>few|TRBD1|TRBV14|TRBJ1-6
TGTGCCAGCAGCTGGGGACAGGAGAATTCACCCCTCCACTTT
CASSWGQENSPLHF
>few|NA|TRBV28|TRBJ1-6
TGTGCCAGCAGCTCAGCAGAGTCCTATAATTCACCCCTCCACTTT
CASSSAESYNSPLHF
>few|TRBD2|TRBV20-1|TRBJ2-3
TGCAGTGCTAGACCGTCGGGACTAGGAATGGATACGCAGTATTTT
CSARPSGLGMDTQYF
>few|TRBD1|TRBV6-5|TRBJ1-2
TGTGCCAGCAGTTATAGGACAGGGGGTGGCTACACCTTC
CASSYRTGGGYTF
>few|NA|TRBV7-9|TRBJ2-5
TGTGCCAGCAGCTTAGTGGTTTCGGGGATCCAAGAGACCCAGTACTTC
CASSLVVSGIQETQYF
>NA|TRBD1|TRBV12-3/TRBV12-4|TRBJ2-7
TGTGCCAGCAGTTACAGGGGAACTTCCTACGAGCAGTACTTC
CASSYRGTSYEQYF
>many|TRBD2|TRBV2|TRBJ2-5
TGTGCCAGCAGTGAAGGGGGACTAACTCAAGAGACCCAGTACTTC
CASSEGGLTQETQYF
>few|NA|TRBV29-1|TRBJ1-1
TGCAGCGTCCCAATGAACACTGAAGCTTTCTTT
CSVPMNTEAFF
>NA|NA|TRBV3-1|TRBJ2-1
TGTGCCAGCCAAAGTGGTGCCTACAATGAGCAGTTCTTC
CASQSGAYNEQFF
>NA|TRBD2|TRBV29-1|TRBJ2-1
TGCAGCGTTGACTTGAGGACTAGACCCTACAATGAGCAGTTCTTC
CSVDLRTRPYNEQFF